A single sample gave rise to the 31 T cell receptor beta chains below, sequenced in a study of T cell repertoires in cytomegalovirus infection. TCRdb called the reads again in MiXCR, with one record for every CDR3 protein. The data contain around 71,000 distinct CDR3 sequences, 20% of them seen just once; the ten biggest clones take up approximately 68%. The antigens these receptors bind are not known. Sequencing was performed on CD8+ T cells from cultured PBMCs, taken from culture after CMV antigen stimulation. The receptors originated from a human donor in good health (CMV status not recorded). Some clones in this sample may be carry-over from other donors' samples.

This sequence joins TRBV27 and TRBJ1-1, with 8 bases identical to TRBD1. With 8 bases clipped from V and 7 bases from J, the junction kept 9 bases outside the gene matches. Germline CDR1 MNHEY, CDR2 SMNVEV (reference sequence). This CDR3 has 13 residues. CDR3 protein: CASRGQGEGEAFF. The CDR3 DNA reads TGTGCCAGCCGAGGACAGGGCGAGGGTGAAGCTTTCTTT.

This clonotype was found many times. V and J are TRBV7-2 and TRBJ2-7, with TRBD1 matching 12 bases. Germline CDR1 and CDR2: SGHTA and FQGNSA. The V and J ends lost 6 bases and 7 bases, in that order; junction bases with no gene match: 10. The CDR3 runs to 15 residues. CDR3 nucleotide sequence: TGTGCCAGCAGGAATTCCGGGACAGGGGGCGGAGAGCAGTACTTC. Residues: CASRNSGTGGGEQYF.

The CDR3 reads CASSLVAGREDTQYF. DNA of the CDR3: TGTGCCAGCAGCTTAGTGGCGGGGAGGGAAGATACGCAGTATTTT. V and J are TRBV7-2 and TRBJ2-3; 7 nucleotides match TRBD2. Germline V lookup: CDR1 SGHTA, CDR2 FQGNSA. This CDR3 is built from 15 residues. The V gene end was trimmed by 1 base and the J gene end by 5 bases; junction bases not matched to a gene: 6. The full variable domain, completed using reference TRBV7-2 and TRBJ2-3, is GAGVSQSPSNKVTEKGKDVELRCDPISGHTALYWYRQSLGQGLEFLIYFQGNSAPDKSGLPSDRFSAERTGGSVSTLTIQRTQQEDSAVYLCASSLVAGREDTQYFGPGTRLTVL.

The chain recombines TRBV4-1 with TRBJ1-6, with a tentative D call TRBD1 (5 bases). Deletions cut 4 bases from V and 9 bases from J, with 13 bases between. This CDR3 is built from 14 residues. In germline, CDR1 is MGHRA, CDR2 YSYEKL. The CDR3 loop is CASSPGPNSSPLHF. The CDR3 bases are TGCGCCAGCAGCCCGGGACCAAACAGTTCACCCCTCCACTTT.

This clonotype was seen just once. The V and J genes are TRBV27 and TRBJ1-2; 7 nucleotides match TRBD1. Germline-derived CDR1 and CDR2 are MNHEY and SMNVEV (reference sequence). This CDR3 region has 15 residues. Unmatched junction bases numbered 11, after V lost 2 bases and J lost 8 bases. The CDR3: CASSLTTGVFYGYTF. The CDR3 DNA is TGTGCCAGCAGTTTAACTACAGGGGTGTTCTACGGCTACACCTTC.

This clonotype was observed a handful of times. The V call is TRBV12-5, the J call TRBJ2-1, with 7 bases aligning to TRBD1. In germline, CDR1 is LGHNT, CDR2 FRNRAP. Trimming removed 5 bases from V and 7 bases from J; junction bases left unmatched: 8. CDR3 length equals 14 residues. Here the CDR3 reads CASGPTGNVNEQFF. The CDR3 nucleotides read TGTGCTAGTGGTCCGACAGGGAATGTTAATGAGCAGTTCTTC.

This clonotype occurred a few times. The CDR3 reads CASSSLGETQYF. DNA for the CDR3: TGTGCCAGCAGTTCACTAGGCGAGACCCAGTACTTC. V and J are TRBV28 and TRBJ2-5; TRBD2 might be the D (5 bases). CDR1 is MDHEN, CDR2 SYDVKM, per germline. This CDR3 has 12 residues. V was shortened by 4 bases and J by 5 bases, with 8 bases between the two germline ends.

In its sample, this clonotype was seen a few times. The chain is built from TRBV7-9 and TRBJ1-2; the match to TRBD1 covers 8 bases. Per the germline V gene, CDR1 is SEHNR and CDR2 is FQNEAQ (reference sequence). J was trimmed by 5 bases and V by 5 bases; bases with no gene match: 10. This CDR3 is built from 15 residues. This chain's CDR3 is CASSGSGGTEYGYTF. DNA of the CDR3: TGTGCCAGCAGCGGCTCAGGGGGCACTGAATATGGCTACACCTTC.

The V call is TRBV27, the J call TRBJ2-3, with D hard to call. Germline loops: CDR1 MNHEY, CDR2 SMNVEV (reference sequence). The CDR3 is 11 amino acids. The V end was cut by 9 bases, the J end by 2 bases, with 6 bases between. The DNA for the CDR3 is TGTGCCAGAAACAACACAGATACGCAGTATTTT. Amino acid sequence: CARNNTDTQYF.

This clonotype was seen more than once but under ten times. The CDR3 nucleotides read TGTGCCAGCAGTCCCCCTCAGGGATACACTGAAGCTTTCTTT. Amino acid sequence: CASSPPQGYTEAFF. The V call is TRBV7-9, the J call TRBJ1-1, with a tentative D call TRBD1 (5 bases). CDR1 and CDR2 (germline): SEHNR, FQNEAQ (reference sequence). V shed 6 bases and J shed 3 bases, with 14 bases lying between them. This CDR3 comprises 14 residues. Supplemented by reference TRBV7-9 and TRBJ1-1, the full variable domain reads DTGVSQNPRHKITKRGQNVTFRCDPISEHNRLYWYRQTLGQGPEFLTYFQNEAQLEKSRLLSDRFSAERPKGSFSTLEIQRTEQGDSAMYLCASSPPQGYTEAFFGQGTRLTVV.

V is TRBV2 and J is TRBJ2-7, with D possibly being TRBD1 or TRBD2 (7 bases each). This CDR3 region has 13 residues. Trimming stripped 7 bases from V and 3 bases from J, with 13 bases between. The germline gives CDR1 SNHLY, CDR2 FYNNEI. The CDR3 bases are TGTGCCAGCACCCAGGGGGGGCTCTACGAGCAGTACTTC. This codes for CASTQGGLYEQYF.

This clonotype showed up just a few times. The V gene is TRBV12-3 or TRBV12-4, the J gene TRBJ2-1; TRBD1 matches at 8 bases. The CDR3 is 14 residues long. The V and J ends lost 6 bases and 5 bases, in that order; junction bases with no gene match: 6. Written as DNA, the CDR3 is TGTGCCAGCAGCGGACAGGGACGGGACAATGAGCAGTTCTTC. It yields the protein CASSGQGRDNEQFF.

The chain recombines TRBV20-1 with TRBJ2-7; TRBD2 agrees at 7 bases. The CDR3 runs 15 residues. Germline V CDR1 and CDR2: DFQATT, SNEGSKA (reference sequence). J lost 6 bases, V lost 7 bases, and 18 bases had no gene match. CDR3 sequence: CSVLLRAGLTGEQYF. CDR3 nucleotides: TGCAGTGTTCTCCTCCGAGCGGGGCTAACGGGCGAGCAGTACTTC.

This chain joins TRBV4-3 and TRBJ2-7; D unclear. Between the trimmed V and J ends, which lost 0 bases and 0 bases, there was a span of 18 bases. From germline, CDR1 is LGHNA and CDR2 YSLEER. This CDR3 has 18 amino acids. The CDR3: CASSQEELSEGNSYEQYF. Here the CDR3 DNA reads TGCGCCAGCAGCCAAGAAGAGTTAAGTGAAGGGAACTCCTACGAGCAGTACTTC.

The chain has TRBV7-3 and TRBJ2-5, with 7 positions matching TRBD1. Germline CDR1 is SGHTA and CDR2 is FQGTGA. The CDR3 covers 13 residues. V was pared by 5 bases and J by 5 bases, with 5 bases of the junction left unmatched. The CDR3 reads CASSSWTGETQYF. The CDR3 nucleotides read TGTGCCAGCAGCAGCTGGACAGGCGAGACCCAGTACTTC.

This clonotype was seen a handful of times. The rearrangement joins TRBV7-2 to TRBJ2-3; D is perhaps TRBD2 (6 bases). Germline CDR1 SGHTA, CDR2 FQGNSA. Trimming removed 1 base from V and 2 bases from J, with 10 bases in between. The CDR3 length is 15 residues. The CDR3 region has the DNA TGTGCCAGCAGCTTAGAACTAGCAATCACAGATACGCAGTATTTT. Its protein is CASSLELAITDTQYF.

Concerning this clonotype itself: A single base separates this from a much larger clone, so it may be a read error. This chain connects TRBV20-1 to TRBJ1-3; no clear D. This CDR3 spans 11 amino acids. Germline lookup yields CDR1 DFQATT and CDR2 SNEGSKA (reference sequence). V was clipped by 6 bases and J by 11 bases, with 14 bases between them. CDR3 in amino acids: CSAGTAEAIYF. CDR3 DNA: TGCAGTGCGGGAACAGCTGAGGCCATATATTTT.

The gene calls are TRBV29-1 and TRBJ1-2; TRBD1 matches 8 bases. CDR3 length: 14 amino acids. V lost 7 bases to trimming and J lost 0 bases; unmatched junction nucleotides: 7. Germline CDR1 SQVTM, CDR2 ANQGSEA. As DNA, the CDR3 is TGCAGCGCCACGGACAGGGCCTCTAACTATGGCTACACCTTC. Translation gives CSATDRASNYGYTF.

This sequence joins TRBV27 and TRBJ2-3, with D unresolved. V lost 8 bases, J lost 6 bases, and 9 bases lay in between. This CDR3 has 11 amino acids. The germline V gene has CDR1 MNHEY and CDR2 SMNVEV (reference sequence). CDR3 region: CASGLVDTQYF. The DNA for the CDR3 is TGTGCCAGCGGCCTAGTGGATACGCAGTATTTT.

The V and J genes are TRBV7-9 and TRBJ2-7; the D gene is possibly TRBD1 (6 bases). This CDR3 spans 14 amino acids. Germline V lookup: CDR1 SEHNR, CDR2 FQNEAQ (reference sequence). The ends were cut back, 4 bases at V and 3 bases at J, with 13 bases in the middle. In DNA form, the CDR3 reads TGTGCCAGCAGCTCCCGGGACATTGTCTACGAGCAGTACTTC. This translates into CASSSRDIVYEQYF.

V usage is TRBV27 and J usage is TRBJ2-7; 10 nucleotides line up with TRBD1. Germline V gene data show CDR1 as MNHEY and CDR2 as SMNVEV (reference sequence). J lost 4 bases, V lost 4 bases, and 10 bases had no gene match. The CDR3 is 16 amino acids. Here the CDR3 reads CASSSAGTGVLYEQYF. CDR3 in DNA: TGTGCCAGCAGTTCTGCCGGGACAGGGGTCTTATACGAGCAGTACTTC.

V usage is TRBV27 and J usage is TRBJ1-2; tentative D call: TRBD1 (5 bases). This CDR3 has 12 residues. V gave up 2 bases and J gave up 9 bases, with 10 bases separating them. Germline assignment: CDR1 MNHEY and CDR2 SMNVEV (reference sequence). The CDR3 nucleotides read TGTGCCAGCAGTTTACGGGGGGATAGCTACACCTTC. It codes for CASSLRGDSYTF.

This clonotype was seen a handful of times. The rearrangement links TRBV7-9 to TRBJ2-4, with D tentatively TRBD1 (6 bases). Germline values: CDR1 SEHNR, CDR2 FQNEAQ (reference sequence). V was trimmed by 0 bases and J by 0 bases, leaving 12 bases between them. There are 17 residues in the CDR3. The CDR3 DNA sequence: TGTGCCAGCAGCTTAGCGGATGGGGGCGAAGCCAAAAACATTCAGTACTTC. It is translated as CASSLADGGEAKNIQYF. The full variable domain, its missing parts supplied by reference TRBV7-9 and TRBJ2-4, is DTGVSQNPRHKITKRGQNVTFRCDPISEHNRLYWYRQTLGQGPEFLTYFQNEAQLEKSRLLSDRFSAERPKGSFSTLEIQRTEQGDSAMYLCASSLADGGEAKNIQYFGAGTRLSVL.

The genes are TRBV5-6 and TRBJ1-1; D gene uncertain. Germline loops: CDR1 SGHDT, CDR2 YYEEEE. With 4 bases removed from V and 1 base from J, the gap between germline ends came to 11 bases. This CDR3 region has 14 residues. In nucleotides, the CDR3 is TGTGCCAGCAGCCGTCTGGCAGAGAACACTGAAGCTTTCTTT. Protein: CASSRLAENTEAFF.

V usage is TRBV6-1 and J usage is TRBJ2-3; D is possibly TRBD2 (5 bases). The V gene lost 9 bases and the J gene lost 6 bases, with 10 bases spanning the gap. This CDR3 contains 11 residues. In germline, CDR1 is MNHNS, CDR2 SASEGT. The CDR3 DNA is TGTGCCAGTTGGAGGTGGGATACGCAGTATTTT. It yields the protein CASWRWDTQYF.

This clonotype was detected many times. DNA for the CDR3: TGTGCCAGCAGCTTAGCGCGAGACAGGTCCTACCATGGCTACACCTTC. Protein product: CASSLARDRSYHGYTF. The chain uses TRBV7-8 and TRBJ1-2, with D perhaps matching TRBD1 (6 bases). This CDR3 region has 16 residues. Looked up from germline, CDR1 is SGHVS and CDR2 is FQNEAQ. V dropped 0 bases and J dropped 6 bases, with 17 bases sitting between them.

The CDR3 loop is CASSLDHRVSTEAFF. In DNA form, the CDR3 reads TGTGCCAGCAGCTTAGACCACAGGGTATCCACTGAAGCTTTCTTT. This chain joins TRBV7-2 and TRBJ1-1; D might be TRBD1 (6 bases). The CDR3 extends over 15 amino acids. V shed 1 base and J shed 4 bases, with 13 bases lying between them. Germline V gene lookup returns CDR1 SGHTA and CDR2 FQGNSA.

The chain employs TRBV24-1 and TRBJ2-5, with D perhaps matching TRBD1 (6 bases). The CDR3 consists of 16 residues. The germline V and J ends were trimmed by 3 bases and 2 bases, with 15 bases remaining between them. Germline loops: CDR1 KGHDR, CDR2 SFDVKD. In nucleotides, the CDR3 is TGTGCCACCAGTGATGACACAGGGTACGAGCAAGAGACCCAGTACTTC. Translation: CATSDDTGYEQETQYF.

The chain couples TRBV27 to TRBJ2-3; unclear D gene. Looked up from germline, CDR1 is MNHEY and CDR2 is SMNVEV (reference sequence). Trimming removed 0 bases from V and 4 bases from J, with 8 bases in between. The CDR3 is made up of 14 amino acids. The CDR3 nucleotides are TGTGCCAGCAGTTTATCGGCTAGTTCAGATACGCAGTATTTT. This translates into CASSLSASSDTQYF.

The chain combines TRBV12-3 or TRBV12-4 with TRBJ1-1; D is undetermined. There are 17 residues in the CDR3. With 2 bases removed from V and 2 bases from J, the gap between germline ends came to 18 bases. The CDR3 reads CASSLSSLGRRNTEAFF. The DNA for the CDR3 is TGTGCCAGCAGTTTATCGAGTTTGGGGAGGCGTAACACTGAAGCTTTCTTT.

The rearrangement uses TRBV7-9 and TRBJ2-7; weak D call: TRBD2 (5 bases). Per the germline V gene, CDR1 is SEHNR and CDR2 is FQNEAQ (reference sequence). CDR3 size: 14 residues. V was shortened by 5 bases and J by 1 base, with 12 bases between the two germline ends. This CDR3 is CASSPQPGSYEQYF. CDR3 DNA sequence: TGTGCCAGCAGCCCTCAACCGGGGTCCTACGAGCAGTACTTC.